This T cell receptor (beta chain) was observed in a study of radiation and T cells in renal cell carcinoma. Produced via immunoSEQ multiplex PCR; TCRdb's table is partial and in-frame only. The sample shows about 130,000 clones, 88% of them seen only once. Broader study findings: Without pretreatment biopsies, baseline tumor clonotype presence was undetermined.

Time point meaning: baseline pretreatment blood. Described treatment: 15 Gy SBRT to primary tumor, nephrectomy 4 weeks later. Serial blood draws occurred at baseline and 2 and 4 weeks post-SBRT. Regarding this clone: Its antigen is still unknown.

Trimming pared 4 bases from V and 5 bases from J, leaving 9 bases between. The CDR3 runs 12 residues. CDR1 SGHDT and CDR2 YYEEEE come from the germline V gene. This receptor was taken from a woman between 50 and 59 years old with renal cell carcinoma. V and J are TRBV5-6 and TRBJ2-5; D uncertain. Sample: blood, taken from a patient whose treatment included radiotherapy and nephrectomy. CDR3: CASSRPVETQYF. As DNA, the CDR3 is TGTGCCAGCAGCCGCCCGGTCGAGACCCAGTACTTC.